What follows describes a single T cell receptor (beta chain). Its antigen remains unidentified. There are no base qualities to consult, and no much larger clone falls within one base. This entry comes from a study of control samples from healthy donors and cancer patients (dated by TCRdb to about 2020). The library came from the immunoSEQ multiplex PCR assay. The immuneACCESS repertoire file appears here via TCRdb, limited to in-frame rearrangements. These files lack a portion of the clones; in checked studies, under half of the deficit traces to unresolved V genes, and the cause of the others is not known. Counted in this sample were 50,000 or so clones; about 80% of them appeared once. The ten largest make up around a tenth of the sample. V is pruned by 2 bases and J by 0 bases, leaving 18 bases of the junction without a gene match. The CDR3 contains 21 residues, cysteine and phenylalanine counted. Only the CDR3 DNA stays, 63 bases, in frame from base 1. The germline V gene provides CDR1 MNHNS and CDR2 SASEGT.

The chain links TRBV6-1 with TRBJ2-3; 9 nucleotides in the junction match TRBD2. The sequenced material came from blood. This receptor was identified in a man aged 65 to 85 in good health. For the CDR3, the sequence is CASSEPSGNPSPDPSTDTQYF. The nucleotide sequence reads TGTGCCAGCAGTGAACCTAGCGGGAACCCCTCCCCGGATCCTAGCACAGATACGCAGTATTTT.